This TCR beta chain comes out of a study of tumor and adjacent non-tumor tissue in lung cancer. Study-level results: Significantly higher TCR diversity was found in tumor than normal lung.

The length of the CDR3 is 20 residues. Germline V gene data show CDR1 as LGHNA and CDR2 as YNFKEQ. With 1 base clipped from V and 1 base from J, the junction kept 14 bases outside the gene matches. This sample's RNA came from whole unsorted tissue. The normal lung tissue was taken more than 3 cm from the tumor edge. Chemotherapy-naive patients with new lung cancer underwent thoracic surgery in China, August–late 2014. A modified ARM-PCR protocol with three rounds of nested PCR amplified TCRbeta. TCRdb fed the multiplex PCR reads into MiXCR, producing one record per CDR3 protein. The table records almost 75,000 distinct CDR3 sequences, approximately 68% of them present only once. This clonotype was detected many times. The target antigen is unknown.

Sequencing was done on a sample of distant non-tumor lung tissue. The receptor comes from a woman aged 45-59 years with non-small cell lung cancer. V gene TRBV4-2 combines with J gene TRBJ2-2; TRBD1 aligns across 8 bases. The CDR3 bases are TGTGCCAGCAGCCAAGTCCCCCTGCAGGCCGACAGGGGGAACACCGGGGAGCTGTTTTTT. Translating it yields CASSQVPLQADRGNTGELFF.